This passage covers 30 T cell receptor beta chains from one sample sequenced in a study of cytomegalovirus exposure and HLA in healthy donors. PCR used 60 Vbeta primers and 13 Jbeta primers. Sequencing was performed with immunoSEQ multiplex PCR; in TCRdb, only in-frame clones are kept and a portion is missing. This table lists 150,000 or so clones. Material: PBMCs. The receptors originated from a woman aged 55-70 years in good health and CMV-seronegative.

The chain couples TRBV19 to TRBJ1-4; 8 positions agree with TRBD1. Trimming removed 7 bases from V and 1 base from J; junction bases left unmatched: 14. The CDR3 contains 18 residues. Germline V gene lookup returns CDR1 LNHDA and CDR2 SQIVND (reference sequence). CDR3 nucleotides: TGTGCCAGTAAGGTCGGACAGGGCAAGGCGGGAACTAATGAAAAACTGTTTTTT. Translation: CASKVGQGKAGTNEKLFF.

J is TRBJ2-1 and V is TRBV9; weak D call: TRBD1 (6 bases). Germline V gene data show CDR1 as SGDLS and CDR2 as YYNGEE. V shed 0 bases and J shed 5 bases, with 15 bases lying between them. CDR3 length: 16 residues. The CDR3 sequence is CASSVVGGYINNEQFF. The CDR3 coding sequence is TGTGCCAGCAGCGTAGTAGGGGGTTACATTAACAATGAGCAGTTCTTC.

The chain has TRBV19 and TRBJ1-1; D remains unclear. Germline assignment: CDR1 LNHDA and CDR2 SQIVND (reference sequence). The CDR3 is made up of 11 amino acids. Deletions cut 8 bases from V and 11 bases from J, with 15 bases between. The CDR3 DNA follows: TGTGCCAGTCAGCGGGCGCTCAGGGCTTTCTTT. Its protein product is CASQRALRAFF.

CDR3 DNA sequence: TGTGCCAGCAGCCCCGCGGCCGTGAAGGCTTTCTTT. This codes for CASSPAAVKAFF. The chain is built from TRBV7-9 and TRBJ1-1; no reliable D call. CDR1 is SEHNR, CDR2 FQNEAQ, per germline (reference sequence). The length of the CDR3 is 12 residues. V was cut by 5 bases and J by 11 bases, with 15 bases left in between.

This chain links TRBV18 with TRBJ2-2; 8 nucleotides align to TRBD1. The trim removed 5 bases at V and 3 bases at J, leaving 8 bases unmatched. Germline CDR1 is KGHSH and CDR2 is LQKENI. The CDR3 runs to 16 residues. The CDR3 DNA is TGTGCCAGCTCATCTGGACAGGGCTCTTACACCGGGGAGCTGTTTTTT. As protein: CASSSGQGSYTGELFF.

This chain joins TRBV27 and TRBJ1-1; D is undetermined. The ends were cut back, 5 bases at V and 8 bases at J, with 18 bases in the middle. In germline, CDR1 is MNHEY, CDR2 SMNVEV (reference sequence). The CDR3 covers 14 residues. CDR3 sequence: CASSKLYEYEEAFF. The DNA of the CDR3 is TGTGCCAGCAGTAAACTATACGAGTATGAGGAAGCTTTCTTT.

The chain links TRBV10-2 to TRBJ2-3, with 7 bases matching TRBD2. CDR3 length: 15 residues. After removal of 6 bases from V and 0 bases from J, the junction contained 6 bases not matched to a gene. The V gene's germline CDR1 is WSHSY and CDR2 SAAADI. In DNA form, the CDR3 reads TGCGCCAGCAGAATGGGAGGGACTAGCACAGATACGCAGTATTTT. Translating gives CASRMGGTSTDTQYF.

Of note for this clone: The sample carries other DNA sequences with the same CDR3. The rearrangement links TRBV7-3 to TRBJ2-3, with 7 bases that match TRBD2. V dropped 3 bases and J dropped 4; count of bases not matched to a gene: 1. Germline values: CDR1 SGHTA, CDR2 FQGTGA. The CDR3 sequence is 13 residues long. Here the CDR3 DNA reads TGTGCCAGCAGCTTGGGAGGGTCAGATACGCAGTATTTT. Its protein product is CASSLGGSDTQYF.

This rearrangement joins TRBV5-1 to TRBJ2-3; the D gene is possibly TRBD2 (5 bases). V lost 2 bases and J 5 bases, leaving 12 bases between the germline ends. The CDR3 contains 14 residues. Germline V gives CDR1 SGHRS, CDR2 YFSETQ. The DNA for the CDR3 is TGCGCCAGCAGCTTCCTGTCGGGGAAAGATACGCAGTATTTT. Amino acid sequence: CASSFLSGKDTQYF.

This chain links TRBV4-3 with TRBJ2-5; tentatively, D is TRBD2 (6 bases). CDR3 size: 15 residues. The V gene's germline CDR1 is LGHNA and CDR2 YSLEER. Trimming took 4 bases from V and 2 from J, leaving 14 bases between them. CDR3 amino acids: CASSPGTAGQETQYF. The CDR3 coding sequence is TGCGCCAGCAGCCCTGGGACCGCGGGGCAAGAGACCCAGTACTTC.

The rearrangement uses TRBV7-3 and TRBJ2-3; D perhaps matches TRBD2 (6 bases). The germline V gene has CDR1 SGHTA and CDR2 FQGTGA. The ends were cut back, 5 bases at V and 3 bases at J, with 12 bases in the middle. This CDR3 has 14 residues. In nucleotides, the CDR3 is TGTGCCAGCAGCCCCGGACTATCAACAGATACGCAGTATTTT. Protein product: CASSPGLSTDTQYF.

The rearrangement links TRBV5-4 to TRBJ2-7; 10 bases agree with TRBD1. V shed 0 bases, J shed 1 base, and the junction held 1 base outside the gene matches. The CDR3 length is 15 residues. Germline-derived CDR1 and CDR2 are SGHNT and YYREEE (reference sequence). The CDR3 coding sequence is TGTGCCAGCAGCTTGGGGGACAGGGGTTCCTACGAGCAGTACTTC. Translated: CASSLGDRGSYEQYF.

The gene calls are TRBV11-3 and TRBJ2-1; 14 nucleotides line up with TRBD2. CDR1 is SGHNT and CDR2 is YENEEA in the germline V gene. V gave up 5 bases and J gave up 10 bases; unmatched junction bases: 7. The CDR3 extends over 15 amino acids. CDR3 protein: CASSPGLAGVGEQFF. The CDR3 coding sequence is TGTGCCAGCAGCCCGGGACTAGCGGGAGTTGGCGAGCAGTTCTTC.

The chain couples TRBV5-1 to TRBJ1-5; the D gene is possibly TRBD1 (6 bases). V was pared by 0 bases and J by 3 bases, with 10 bases between. Germline assignment: CDR1 SGHRS and CDR2 YFSETQ. The CDR3 contains 15 residues. The CDR3 sequence is CASSLEGGPNQPQHF. CDR3 in DNA: TGCGCCAGCAGCTTGGAAGGGGGTCCCAATCAGCCCCAGCATTTT.

This chain connects TRBV9 to TRBJ1-1; D uncertain. This CDR3 spans 13 amino acids. Germline V lookup: CDR1 SGDLS, CDR2 YYNGEE. V lost 3 bases and J lost 4, with 10 bases in between. The CDR3 bases are TGTGCCAGCAGCGCCCGACCGGGCACTGAAGCTTTCTTT. Its protein product is CASSARPGTEAFF.

The chain uses TRBV20-1 and TRBJ2-7; weak D call: TRBD2 (6 bases). The ends were cut back, 5 bases at V and 4 bases at J, with 9 bases in the middle. Germline V gene sequence: CDR1 DFQATT, CDR2 SNEGSKA (reference sequence). The CDR3 totals 11 residues. CDR3 DNA sequence: TGCAGTGCTGGGACTGGGTACGAGCAGTACTTC. It encodes CSAGTGYEQYF.

The chain recombines TRBV2 with TRBJ1-5, with 8 bases fitting TRBD1. Germline CDR1 and CDR2: SNHLY and FYNNEI. V was pared by 7 bases and J by 1 base, with 15 bases of the junction left unmatched. CDR3 length: 18 residues. The CDR3 region has the DNA TGTGCCAGCATGGGACGGCCGGACAGGGCCCTAAGCAATCAGCCCCAGCATTTT. Translation: CASMGRPDRALSNQPQHF.

The CDR3 coding sequence is TGTGCCTGGAGTGGGGGGACTACCTCGAAGCAGTTCTTC. Protein sequence: CAWSGGTTSKQFF. The gene calls are TRBV30 and TRBJ2-1; 7 bases are shared with TRBD2. In germline, CDR1 is GTSNPN, CDR2 SVGIG (reference sequence). The V segment lost 1 base and the J segment 11 bases; nucleotides outside the gene matches: 8. The CDR3 runs 13 residues.

CDR3: CASSFDGTRRYF. CDR3 bases: TGTGCCAGCAGCTTTGACGGGACTAGACGGTATTTT. The V gene is TRBV5-4, the J gene TRBJ2-3; the match to TRBD2 covers 8 bases. With 2 bases clipped from V and 14 bases from J, the junction kept 7 bases outside the gene matches. CDR3 size: 12 residues. Germline V gene data show CDR1 as SGHNT and CDR2 as YYREEE (reference sequence).

The rearrangement uses TRBV19 and TRBJ2-3; TRBD2 matches 9 bases. The CDR3 covers 13 residues. CDR1 is LNHDA and CDR2 is SQIVND in the germline V gene (reference sequence). The V gene end was trimmed by 7 bases and the J gene end by 6 bases; junction bases not matched to a gene: 5. The chain's CDR3 is CASKAGGADTQYF. CDR3 coding DNA: TGTGCCAGTAAGGCGGGAGGGGCCGATACGCAGTATTTT. Supplemented by reference TRBV19 and TRBJ2-3, the full variable domain reads DGGITQSPKYLFRKEGQNVTLSCEQNLNHDAMYWYRQDPGQGLRLIYYSQIVNDFQKGDIAEGYSVSREKKESFPLTVTSAQKNPTAFYLCASKAGGADTQYFGPGTRLTVL.

This chain links TRBV28 with TRBJ1-5, with a tentative D call TRBD1 (5 bases). Trimming stripped 2 bases from V and 0 bases from J, with 11 bases between. The CDR3 length is 16 residues. The germline V gene encodes CDR1 MDHEN and CDR2 SYDVKM. The DNA for the CDR3 is TGTGCCAGCAGTTTAGGTCGGGACTTTAGCAATCAGCCCCAGCATTTT. Amino acids: CASSLGRDFSNQPQHF.

The V gene is TRBV4-1, the J gene TRBJ2-1, with 12 positions matching TRBD2. Losses at the gene ends were 3 bases for V and 6 bases for J; bases not matched to a gene: 9. CDR1 and CDR2 from the germline V gene are MGHRA and YSYEKL. The CDR3 extends over 17 amino acids. The CDR3 DNA sequence: TGCGCCAGCAGCCAGGGAGCCCTAGCGGGGGGGCGCAATGAGCAGTTCTTC. This codes for CASSQGALAGGRNEQFF.

The chain employs TRBV29-1 and TRBJ2-1, with 9 positions matching TRBD1. Germline CDR1 SQVTM, CDR2 ANQGSEA. The CDR3 is made up of 17 amino acids. V lost 0 bases to trimming and J lost 0 bases; unmatched junction nucleotides: 6. CDR3 DNA: TGCAGCGTTGAAGACCCACAGGGGGCCAACTCCTACAATGAGCAGTTCTTC. Protein sequence: CSVEDPQGANSYNEQFF.

The V gene is TRBV11-2, the J gene TRBJ2-1, with D possibly TRBD2 on 7 matching bases. The V end lost 8 bases, the J end lost 9 bases, and 14 bases lay between the germline ends. Germline assignment: CDR1 SGHAT and CDR2 FQNNGV. The CDR3 has 12 residues. The DNA for the CDR3 is TGTGCCAGCGGGAGGGGGGCTATTGAGCAGTTCTTC. This sequence encodes CASGRGAIEQFF.

The V gene is TRBV5-4, the J gene TRBJ2-5; 11 bases are shared with TRBD2. Germline V gene sequence: CDR1 SGHNT, CDR2 YYREEE (reference sequence). The V gene end was trimmed by 4 bases and the J gene end by 4 bases; junction bases not matched to a gene: 9. The CDR3 is 16 residues long. The CDR3 is CASSRHSGRALETQYF. The CDR3 DNA follows: TGTGCCAGCAGCCGGCATAGCGGGAGGGCCCTAGAGACCCAGTACTTC.

The J gene is TRBJ1-2, the V gene TRBV5-4; D gene ambiguous. CDR1 is SGHNT, CDR2 YYREEE, per germline (reference sequence). Trimming took 1 base from V and 4 from J, leaving 11 bases between them. This CDR3 is built from 14 residues. The CDR3 protein is CASSLWAVGYGYTF. The CDR3 region has the DNA TGTGCCAGCAGCTTGTGGGCAGTAGGCTATGGCTACACCTTC.

The chain has TRBV4-2 and TRBJ1-2; 7 bases are a match to TRBD1. Losses at the gene ends were 3 bases for V and 8 bases for J; bases not matched to a gene: 12. Germline V gene lookup returns CDR1 LGHNA and CDR2 YNFKEQ. This CDR3 has 15 residues. CDR3 in DNA: TGTGCCAGCAGCCACCTGACAGGGTCCCTCGAGGGCTACACCTTC. Translating gives CASSHLTGSLEGYTF.

V usage is TRBV5-1 and J usage is TRBJ1-5, with D tentatively TRBD1 (6 bases). Trimming pared 2 bases from V and 2 bases from J, leaving 11 bases between. The CDR3 has 15 residues. Germline assignment: CDR1 SGHRS and CDR2 YFSETQ. The CDR3 sequence: CASSLSGAGNQPQHF. CDR3 nucleotides: TGCGCCAGCAGCTTATCAGGGGCTGGCAATCAGCCCCAGCATTTT.

The V call is TRBV6-5, the J call TRBJ1-1; D is unclear. This CDR3 has 12 residues. CDR1 is MNHEY and CDR2 is SVGAGI in the germline V gene. V was clipped by 2 bases and J by 5 bases, with 6 bases between them. CDR3 amino acids: CASSYGGTEAFF. In DNA, the CDR3 is TGTGCCAGCAGTTACGGAGGAACTGAAGCTTTCTTT.

The chain recombines TRBV2 with TRBJ1-5; TRBD1 matches at 9 bases. The CDR3 is made up of 15 amino acids. CDR1 is SNHLY, CDR2 FYNNEI, per germline. The V segment lost 4 bases and the J segment 7 bases; nucleotides outside the gene matches: 8. Here the CDR3 reads CASSGGTGWGQPQHF. CDR3 DNA sequence: TGTGCCAGCAGTGGGGGGACAGGGTGGGGACAGCCCCAGCATTTT.